Here is one T cell receptor (beta chain) with its context. The repertoire was sequenced with immunoSEQ multiplex PCR; TCRdb's copy has only in-frame clones and lacks some. The table lists 390,000 or so clones, approximately 87% of them singletons. The participants were between about 18 and 90 years old and came from about two dozen US areas. The sample originates from a study of blood T cell repertoires in COVID-19. Study-level information: Whether acute or convalescent, the COVID-19 samples came from the United States, Italy and Spain.

The length of the CDR3 is 16 residues. The V gene lost 5 bases and the J gene lost 7 bases, with 18 bases spanning the gap. In germline, CDR1 is MGHRA, CDR2 YSYEKL. This clonotype was sampled from a woman between 50 and 59 years old who had recovered from COVID-19. J is TRBJ1-6 and V is TRBV4-1; a possible D gene is TRBD1 (5 bases). Sequencing was carried out using PBMCs or T cells enriched from blood (not recorded which). The CDR3 loop is CASSSGEGNPNSPLHF. CDR3 nucleotide sequence: TGCGCCAGCAGCTCGGGGGAAGGGAACCCGAATTCACCCCTCCACTTT.